This TCR beta chain originates from a study of blood T cell repertoires in COVID-19. Study-level background: From the United States, Italy and Spain came samples of acute and convalescent COVID-19. T cells, B-cell-depleted T cells, or PBMCs provided the cDNA or gDNA that served as material.

Seattle-derived patients entered the study during active infection and were followed longitudinally. Trimming cost V 4 bases and J 7 bases; bases outside gene matches: 5. The CDR3 totals 13 residues. Germline CDR1 reads SGHTA; CDR2 reads FQGTGA. Study processing details: Nucleated cell number was recorded as an estimate derived from reference gene primer amplification. TCRdb's table, derived via immunoSEQ multiplex PCR, lists solely in-frame clones and lacks some. Clonal size and the V and J genes are those of that table, whereas D and trimming came from the DNA. The sample includes 50,000 to 60,000 clones, around 80% of them seen just once. This clone was observed once.

The sequenced material came from peripheral blood. This TCR derives from a woman older than 75 with COVID-19, enrolled during active disease. The chain carries TRBV7-3 and TRBJ1-2; 8 bases are shared with TRBD1. This CDR3 is CASSSQGAGGYTF. The CDR3 DNA sequence: TGTGCCAGCAGCTCGCAGGGGGCCGGTGGCTACACCTTC.